This T cell receptor beta chain was documented in a study of shared clonotypes between healthy human individuals. Under the authors' procedure: Sequence data from immunoSEQ were junction-only and lacked quality scores; consequently, filtering differed. TCRdb keeps only in-frame clones here, not all; method: immunoSEQ multiplex PCR. Clonal size and the V and J genes are those of that table, whereas D and trimming came from the DNA. The sample carries around 700,000 clones, around two thirds recorded once. Germline trimming cut 1 base from V and 4 bases from J; bases unmatched to any gene: 7. From germline, CDR1 is SGHNT and CDR2 YYREEE (reference sequence). The CDR3 has 15 residues.

The sequencing sample was made of memory CD4+ T cells sorted from blood. Subset indicated: CD45RA-negative fraction. The receptor was isolated from a woman aged 25 to 39 in good health. The chain links TRBV5-4 to TRBJ2-7; TRBD2 aligns across 8 bases. The CDR3 sequence: CASSLFAGGGYEQYF. The CDR3 nucleotides are TGTGCCAGCAGCTTGTTTGCGGGAGGAGGATACGAGCAGTACTTC.